These 5 T cell receptor beta chains were all obtained from the same sample, sequenced in a study of sequential checkpoint blockade in melanoma. Described treatment: randomized to nivolumab then ipilimumab (arm A) or the reverse (arm B). TCRdb's table, derived via immunoSEQ multiplex PCR, lists solely in-frame clones and lacks some. The sample contains approximately 12,000 clones, 60% to 70% of which appear only once. Sample: CD8+ T cells sorted from blood (inferred from file names), taken from a patient given nivolumab and ipilimumab in sequence. Source of these receptors: a human donor with melanoma.

The gene calls are TRBV7-8 and TRBJ2-3; weak D call: TRBD1 (6 bases). This CDR3 is built from 15 residues. From germline, CDR1 is SGHVS and CDR2 FQNEAQ. The ends were cut back, 1 base at V and 4 bases at J, with 12 bases in the middle. The CDR3: CASSLVGTLADTQYF. CDR3 DNA: TGTGCCAGCAGCTTAGTGGGGACACTGGCAGATACGCAGTATTTT.

The genes are TRBV28 and TRBJ2-1; D is unresolved. CDR1 MDHEN and CDR2 SYDVKM come from the germline V gene. V shed 4 bases and J shed 9 bases, with 4 bases lying between them. The CDR3 sequence is 10 residues long. The chain's CDR3 is CASSSSEQFF. Written as DNA, the CDR3 is TGTGCCAGCAGTTCGAGTGAGCAGTTCTTC. The entire variable domain, with the rest obtained from reference TRBV28 and TRBJ2-1, is as follows: DVKVTQSSRYLVKRTGEKVFLECVQDMDHENMFWYRQDPGLGLRLIYFSYDVKMKEKGDIPEGYSVSREKKERFSLILESASTNQTSMYLCASSSSEQFFGPGTRLTVL.

A word on this clone: Compared with germline, one end of the junction differs, possibly owing to a read error. This specimen includes other DNA sequences encoding the same CDR3. J is TRBJ2-7 and V is TRBV6-5, with TRBD2 as a possible D gene (6 bases). CDR1 and CDR2 (germline): MNHEY, SVGAGI. This CDR3 has 15 amino acids. In DNA form, the CDR3 reads TGTGCCAGCAGTTACGCGGCTAGCGTTACCTACGAACAGTACTTC. Protein sequence: CASSYAASVTYEQYF.

Comments on this clone: With a much larger clone just one base away, this may be a read error. The chain uses TRBV6-5 and TRBJ1-1, with TRBD1 matching over 9 bases. The germline CDR1 and CDR2 sequences are MNHEY and SVGAGI. The CDR3 totals 14 residues. Losses at the gene ends were 6 bases for V and 1 base for J; bases not matched to a gene: 3. CDR3 DNA sequence: TGTGCCAGCAGAATACAGGGGGCGAACACTGAAGCTTTCTTT. This sequence encodes CASRIQGANTEAFF.

This clone occurred a few times. The genes are TRBV30 and TRBJ2-7; D is undetermined. The ends were cut back, 0 bases at V and 0 bases at J, with 12 bases in the middle. The CDR3 is 15 amino acids. CDR1 and CDR2 from the germline V gene are GTSNPN and SVGIG (reference sequence). CDR3: CAWSVGRLSSYEQYF. CDR3 DNA: TGTGCCTGGAGTGTAGGCAGGCTGAGCTCCTACGAGCAGTACTTC. Filled out from reference TRBV30 and TRBJ2-7, the complete variable domain reads SQTIHQWPATLVQPVGSPLSLECTVEGTSNPNLYWYRQAAGRGLQLLFYSVGIGQISSEVPQNLSASRPQDRQFILSSKKLLLSDSGFYLCAWSVGRLSSYEQYFGPGTRLTVT.